These 24 T cell receptor beta chains were sequenced from one sample in a study of shared clonotypes between healthy human individuals. Repertoires were generated with immunoSEQ multiplex PCR, while TCRdb's copy carries only in-frame clones and drops some. Found here are approximately 500,000 clones, 60% to 80% of them singletons; the top ten hold approximately 12%. Sequenced input: PBMCs. These receptors all stem from a woman in her thirties or forties in good health. Some clones in this sample may be carry-over from other donors' samples.

With respect to this clone: A read error may account for a junction end that differs from germline. The chain joins TRBV18 to TRBJ2-4; D is undetermined. This CDR3 contains 15 residues. Germline loops: CDR1 KGHSH, CDR2 LQKENI. CDR3 nucleotides: TGTGCCAGCTCCCCACGCGAGACAAGCAAAAACATTCAGTACTTC. Its protein is CASSPRETSKNIQYF.

This clone was seen a few times. This chain uses TRBV7-6 with TRBJ2-3, with 9 bases identical to TRBD2. The V gene's germline CDR1 is SGHVS and CDR2 FNYEAQ. The CDR3 loop spans 16 amino acids. With V trimmed by 5 bases and J by 1 base, 7 bases remained unmatched. The CDR3 DNA sequence: TGTGCCAGCAGCCGCGGGTCTAGCGGGGGCACAGATACGCAGTATTTT. Translating gives CASSRGSSGGTDTQYF.

V gene TRBV4-2 combines with J gene TRBJ1-1; 11 positions agree with TRBD1. CDR1 is LGHNA and CDR2 is YNFKEQ in the germline V gene. Trimming took 3 bases from V and 6 from J; bases not matched to a gene: 9. The CDR3 loop spans 16 amino acids. CDR3 bases: TGTGCCAGCAGCCAGGGACCGGGACAGGGGGTACCTGAAGCTTTCTTT. This codes for CASSQGPGQGVPEAFF.

The V call is TRBV11-1, the J call TRBJ2-1; D call uncertain. Trimming took off 5 bases at V and 8 bases at J, with 22 bases between the two ends. Per germline, CDR1 SGHAT and CDR2 FQDESV (reference sequence). CDR3 size: 16 residues. The CDR3 sequence: CASSHSRVQGFDEQFF. The CDR3 coding sequence is TGTGCCAGCAGCCACTCTAGGGTCCAAGGGTTCGATGAGCAGTTCTTC.

Notes on this clone: Other nucleotide sequences from this sample produce the same CDR3. V usage is TRBV28 and J usage is TRBJ1-5; 7 positions match TRBD1. V gave up 6 bases and J gave up 4 bases; unmatched junction bases: 3. Germline V CDR1 and CDR2: MDHEN, SYDVKM. This CDR3 region has 13 residues. The CDR3, as DNA: TGTGCCAGCAGCAGGGGGTCAAATCAGCCCCAGCATTTT. Amino acid sequence: CASSRGSNQPQHF.

J is TRBJ2-4 and V is TRBV28; the match to TRBD1 covers 10 bases. CDR1 MDHEN and CDR2 SYDVKM come from the germline V gene. CDR3 length: 15 amino acids. V gave up 7 bases and J gave up 1 base; unmatched junction bases: 4. This CDR3 is CASTPGQGAKNIQYF. In DNA, the CDR3 is TGTGCCAGCACGCCGGGACAGGGGGCCAAAAACATTCAGTACTTC.

The chain recombines TRBV5-1 with TRBJ1-1; D gene ambiguous. V was clipped by 3 bases and J by 4 bases, with 13 bases between them. The CDR3 contains 14 residues. Germline CDR1 SGHRS, CDR2 YFSETQ. The CDR3 loop reads CASSSGSPVTEAFF. CDR3 coding DNA: TGCGCCAGCAGCTCGGGATCACCCGTCACTGAAGCTTTCTTT.

The rearrangement uses TRBV29-1 and TRBJ2-1; 12 nucleotides match TRBD2. V gave up 6 bases and J gave up 6 bases; unmatched junction bases: 9. Germline values: CDR1 SQVTM, CDR2 ANQGSEA. The CDR3 spans 15 residues. Here the CDR3 reads CSVERLAGAPNEQFF. CDR3 DNA: TGCAGCGTAGAGAGACTAGCGGGAGCACCCAATGAGCAGTTCTTC.

In this sample, this clone turned up a few times. CDR3 bases: TGTGCCACCAGCAAACTCGGGACAGGGGAAGAAAAACTGTTTTTT. Its translation: CATSKLGTGEEKLFF. This chain links TRBV15 with TRBJ1-4; 10 positions match TRBD1. From germline, CDR1 is LNHNV and CDR2 YYDKDF (reference sequence). CDR3 size: 15 residues. Germline trimming cut 4 bases from V and 8 bases from J; bases unmatched to any gene: 7.

V and J are TRBV19 and TRBJ1-2; TRBD1 agrees at 10 bases. CDR3 size: 18 residues. Germline CDR1 and CDR2: LNHDA and SQIVND (reference sequence). J lost 2 bases, V lost 6 bases, and 15 bases had no gene match. CDR3 sequence reads: CASSMDYLGQGENYGYTF. The CDR3 coding sequence is TGTGCCAGTAGCATGGACTACCTCGGACAGGGGGAAAACTATGGCTACACCTTC.

V and J are TRBV27 and TRBJ1-5; D is unresolved. The germline V and J ends were trimmed by 7 bases and 4 bases, with 23 bases remaining between them. The CDR3 length is 17 residues. Germline CDR1 reads MNHEY; CDR2 reads SMNVEV (reference sequence). CDR3 DNA sequence: TGTGCCAGCATGACAAGCCTTCCCTCCAAGGGTAATCAGCCCCAGCATTTT. Translation: CASMTSLPSKGNQPQHF.

The CDR3 nucleotides read TGCAGCGGGTGGGGGGAGTGGAATGAGCAGTTCTTC. It yields the protein CSGWGEWNEQFF. V and J are TRBV29-1 and TRBJ2-1, with D maybe TRBD2 (6 bases). The CDR3 is 12 amino acids. V gave up 7 bases and J gave up 7 bases, with 14 bases separating them. CDR1 SQVTM and CDR2 ANQGSEA come from the germline V gene.

The CDR3 is CAWSMWEGQEQFF. DNA for the CDR3: TGTGCCTGGAGTATGTGGGAGGGCCAGGAGCAGTTCTTC. The chain has TRBV30 and TRBJ2-1, with 7 bases identical to TRBD2. Germline V gene data show CDR1 as GTSNPN and CDR2 as SVGIG (reference sequence). The CDR3 spans 13 residues. The V gene end was trimmed by 2 bases and the J gene end by 10 bases; junction bases not matched to a gene: 8.

J is TRBJ1-6 and V is TRBV10-3, with 7 bases matching TRBD1. Trimming at V came to 6 bases and at J to 8 bases, leaving 4 bases not matched to a gene. Germline-derived CDR1 and CDR2 are ENHRY and SYGVKD. This CDR3 has 13 amino acids. The chain's CDR3 is CAISGTDYSPLHF. In nucleotides, the CDR3 is TGTGCCATCAGCGGGACAGACTATTCACCCCTCCACTTT.

This clone was observed once. This chain links TRBV2 with TRBJ2-3; D might be TRBD2 (6 bases). Germline CDR1 reads SNHLY; CDR2 reads FYNNEI. The CDR3 is 15 amino acids. Trimming left V 4 bases short and J 5 bases short, with 16 bases between. The chain's CDR3 is CASSVSGRDVDTQYF. Written as DNA, the CDR3 is TGTGCCAGCAGTGTCAGTGGGCGGGACGTAGATACGCAGTATTTT.

In the case of this clone: Other DNA sequences of this sample code for an identical CDR3. The chain has TRBV5-1 and TRBJ2-7; possibly TRBD2 for D (6 bases). The germline CDR1 and CDR2 sequences are SGHRS and YFSETQ. The CDR3 totals 14 residues. V lost 5 bases, J lost 2 bases, and 14 bases lay in between. The CDR3 is CASSLLGGTYEQYF. CDR3 DNA sequence: TGCGCCAGCAGTCTGTTGGGAGGCACCTACGAGCAGTACTTC.

This rearrangement joins TRBV28 to TRBJ2-2, with 9 bases matching TRBD1. CDR1 is MDHEN and CDR2 is SYDVKM in the germline V gene. Trimming at V came to 2 bases and at J to 3 bases, leaving 4 bases not matched to a gene. This CDR3 contains 16 residues. This CDR3 reads CASSLQDRGDTGELFF. CDR3 nucleotide sequence: TGTGCCAGCAGTTTACAGGACAGGGGCGACACCGGGGAGCTGTTTTTT.

The chain uses TRBV11-2 and TRBJ2-2; D is uncertain. The CDR3 contains 14 residues. Trimming pared 8 bases from V and 0 bases from J, leaving 10 bases between. Germline V gene lookup returns CDR1 SGHAT and CDR2 FQNNGV. This chain's CDR3 is CASLEDPNTGELFF. CDR3 DNA: TGTGCCAGCTTGGAAGACCCGAACACCGGGGAGCTGTTTTTT.

V usage is TRBV10-3 and J usage is TRBJ1-5; 8 bases fit TRBD1. Looked up from germline, CDR1 is ENHRY and CDR2 is SYGVKD. The CDR3 spans 14 residues. V gave up 10 bases and J gave up 3 bases; unmatched junction bases: 8. The CDR3 loop reads CATTPDRDNQPQHF. In DNA form, the CDR3 reads TGTGCCACCACTCCGGACAGGGACAATCAGCCCCAGCATTTT.

The chain has TRBV4-2 and TRBJ2-7; D is possibly TRBD1 (5 bases). CDR1 and CDR2 (germline): LGHNA, YNFKEQ. The CDR3 covers 13 residues. The V and J ends lost 3 bases and 4 bases respectively, with 10 bases between them. The CDR3: CASSQPGWYEQYF. The CDR3 nucleotides read TGTGCCAGCAGCCAGCCAGGGTGGTACGAGCAGTACTTC.

This clone came up once. The CDR3 region has the DNA TGCGCCAGCAGCTCAAAGGAGCTAGCGGGAGGTTATGAGCAGTTCTTC. Amino acids: CASSSKELAGGYEQFF. The rearrangement uses TRBV4-1 and TRBJ2-1; 11 bases align to TRBD2. Germline lookup yields CDR1 MGHRA and CDR2 YSYEKL. Germline trimming cut 5 bases from V and 8 bases from J; bases unmatched to any gene: 11. There are 16 residues in the CDR3.

The chain carries TRBV5-4 and TRBJ2-1; possibly TRBD1 for D (5 bases). Between the trimmed V and J ends, which lost 3 bases and 10 bases, there was a span of 17 bases. The CDR3 spans 14 residues. Germline CDR1 reads SGHNT; CDR2 reads YYREEE (reference sequence). The CDR3 loop reads CASSSDPLAGEQFF. As DNA, the CDR3 is TGTGCCAGCAGCTCCGACCCCCTGGCAGGGGAGCAGTTCTTC.

The gene calls are TRBV18 and TRBJ2-1; 9 positions match TRBD2. Germline-derived CDR1 and CDR2 are KGHSH and LQKENI. The CDR3 is made up of 14 amino acids. Trimming cost V 6 bases and J 6 bases; bases outside gene matches: 6. The CDR3, as DNA: TGTGCCAGCTCCCCCGGGACTAGCTTCAATGAGCAGTTCTTC. Amino acids: CASSPGTSFNEQFF.

V gene TRBV5-4 combines with J gene TRBJ1-2; TRBD1 aligns across 12 bases. CDR3 length equals 16 residues. Germline V gene data show CDR1 as SGHNT and CDR2 as YYREEE (reference sequence). Losses at the gene ends were 4 bases for V and 2 bases for J; bases not matched to a gene: 6. The DNA of the CDR3 is TGTGCCAGCAGCCCGGGACAGGGGGCCCAGAACTATGGCTACACCTTC. Protein: CASSPGQGAQNYGYTF. The whole variable domain, filled in from reference TRBV5-4 and TRBJ1-2, reads ETGVTQSPTHLIKTRGQQVTLRCSSQSGHNTVSWYQQALGQGPQFIFQYYREEENGRGNFPPRFSGLQFPNYSSELNVNALELDDSALYLCASSPGQGAQNYGYTFGSGTRLTVV.